This TCR beta chain was retrieved from a study of T cell responses to AZD1222 COVID-19 vaccine. Study-level points and caveats: Repertoires were obtained solely post-peak T cell response.

Trimming cost V 3 bases and J 3 bases, with 6 bases left between them. The CDR3 is 12 residues long. Germline V lookup: CDR1 KGHSH, CDR2 LQKENI. Profiled with immunoSEQ multiplex PCR; TCRdb holds only in-frame clones, not every one. The sample has some 120,000 clones; 85% to 95% are singletons. Details on this clone: No antigen is known for it.

This TCR came from an adult in good health. The sample here was peripheral blood, taken on day 0 of AZD1222 vaccination. The chain couples TRBV18 to TRBJ2-7; D call uncertain. CDR3 residues: CASSPGYYEQYF. The CDR3 coding sequence is TGTGCCAGCTCACCTGGGTACTACGAGCAGTACTTC.